A selection of T cell receptor beta chains follows, all from one sample in a study of cytomegalovirus exposure and HLA in healthy donors. Profiled with immunoSEQ multiplex PCR; TCRdb holds only in-frame clones, not every one. The repertoire has 150,000 to 200,000 clones, around 80% of them found once; the top ten carry roughly 1.2%. Material: PBMCs. These receptor sequences come from a woman under 40 in good health and CMV-seronegative. Each CDR3 is given with its conserved first and last residue. D genes are given only for firm matches. The size of a clone is reported for some rows only, either as once, few or many, or as a class for expanded clones.

size	D	V	J	CDR3	DNA
NA	TRBD1	TRBV4-2	TRBJ1-1	CASTHGGGTANTEAFF	TGTGCCAGCACCCATGGCGGAGGGACAGCCAACACTGAAGCTTTCTTT
once	NA	TRBV5-4	TRBJ2-4	CASSRSYRDRVAKNIQYF	TGTGCCAGCAGCCGCTCCTACAGGGACCGGGTAGCCAAAAACATTCAGTACTTC
few	TRBD1	TRBV30	TRBJ1-5	CAWSPTGAQPQHF	TGTGCCTGGAGCCCGACAGGGGCTCAGCCCCAGCATTTT
NA	NA	TRBV9	TRBJ2-1	CASSVGTVYNEQFF	TGTGCCAGCAGCGTAGGCACAGTATACAATGAGCAGTTCTTC
NA	TRBD1	TRBV27	TRBJ2-7	CASSLLRQGDEQYF	TGTGCCAGCAGTTTACTGCGGCAGGGGGACGAGCAGTACTTC
once	NA	TRBV5-1	TRBJ2-2	CASTQTAPGMNTGELFF	TGCGCCAGTACACAAACCGCCCCGGGGATGAACACCGGGGAGCTGTTTTTT
NA	NA	TRBV27	TRBJ2-7	CASSSPGGGPEQYF	TGTGCCAGCAGTTCCCCCGGCGGGGGCCCTGAGCAGTACTTC
NA	NA	TRBV7-7	TRBJ2-5	CASSLAQTNQETQYF	TGTGCCAGCAGCTTAGCGCAGACTAACCAAGAGACCCAGTACTTC
few	NA	TRBV6-6	TRBJ2-7	CASSPLGYEQYF	TGTGCCAGCAGCCCACTCGGGTACGAGCAGTACTTC
NA	NA	TRBV4-2	TRBJ2-7	CASSHQHRSYEQYF	TGTGCCAGCAGCCACCAGCACAGGTCCTACGAGCAGTACTTC
NA	TRBD2	TRBV7-3	TRBJ2-7	CASSLEAVAGPQYF	TGTGCCAGCAGCTTAGAGGCGGTAGCGGGGCCGCAGTACTTC
NA	TRBD1	TRBV6-6	TRBJ2-5	CASSFGQGRGETQYF	TGTGCCAGCAGTTTCGGACAGGGGCGTGGGGAGACCCAGTACTTC
NA	TRBD2	TRBV6-5	TRBJ2-7	CASSYLLAPYEQYF	TGTGCCAGCAGTTACTTACTAGCGCCCTACGAGCAGTACTTC
NA	TRBD1	TRBV2	TRBJ1-1	CASSDRGRTEAFF	TGTGCCAGCAGTGACAGGGGGAGGACTGAAGCTTTCTTT
once	NA	TRBV5-1	TRBJ1-1	CASSLSAGGNTEAFF	TGCGCCAGCAGCTTGTCGGCCGGGGGGAACACTGAAGCTTTCTTT
NA	TRBD2	TRBV19	TRBJ2-1	CASSKWTSGGYNEQFF	TGTGCCAGTAGTAAATGGACTAGCGGGGGCTACAATGAGCAGTTCTTC
few	TRBD1	TRBV2	TRBJ1-2	CASSEAGTGIGYTF	TGTGCCAGCAGTGAAGCGGGGACAGGGATCGGCTACACCTTC
NA	NA	TRBV28	TRBJ2-7	CASSSPGKASSYEQYF	TGTGCCAGCAGTTCCCCCGGGAAGGCCAGCTCCTACGAGCAGTACTTC
NA	NA	TRBV28	TRBJ1-3	CASSLFWQNQPNTIYF	TGTGCCAGCAGTTTATTCTGGCAGAATCAACCAAACACCATATATTTT
NA	NA	TRBV9	TRBJ1-6	CASKRLENSPLHF	TGTGCCAGCAAGCGGTTGGAGAATTCACCCCTCCACTTT
NA	TRBD1	TRBV6-1	TRBJ1-1	CASSETGGRTEAFF	TGTGCCAGCAGTGAGACAGGGGGCCGAACTGAAGCTTTCTTT
NA	TRBD1	TRBV6-6	TRBJ1-5	CASSGATGGGNQPQHF	TGTGCCAGCAGCGGGGCGACAGGGGGTGGCAATCAGCCCCAGCATTTT